The sequence of this TCR beta chain was determined in a study of T-cell memory formation after mild COVID-19. CDR1 is SGHTA, CDR2 FQGNSA, per germline. The CDR3 is 14 residues long. The V end lost 2 bases, the J end lost 6 bases, and 12 bases lay between the germline ends. Notes on the study in general: From day 15 to 85, contracting clones were balanced between CD4 and CD8, whereas later expanders leaned toward CD4+. Prior to infection, memory already included some responding clones, suggesting cross-reactive memory joined. Chiefly within CM and EM were the contracting CD4+ clones; CD8+ ones were within EMRA.

From 5'RACE with constant-segment primers came TCR alpha and TCR beta cDNA libraries that carried sample barcodes and UMIs. TCRdb reprocessed the 5' RACE reads with MiXCR, giving one entry per CDR3 protein. The sample consists of some 300,000 distinct CDR3 sequences, 20% to 25% of them appearing once. Notes on this clonotype: Its cognate antigen is unknown.

This sequence was found in a man between 18 and 29 years old who had mild COVID-19 (a few samples of this study predate the infection). Cell type and time point are not known. Sequencing used PBMCs or a T cell subset sorted from them (not recorded which). The genes are TRBV7-2 and TRBJ2-3; unclear D gene. CDR3 amino acids: CASSLIWPVDTQYF. For the CDR3, the DNA is TGTGCCAGCAGCTTAATTTGGCCGGTGGATACGCAGTATTTT.